This TCR beta chain is drawn from a study of response to subunit inactivated influenza vaccine (dated by TCRdb to 2016 to 2019). For the study in its entirety: To follow how T cells responded to a trivalent subunit inactivated influenza vaccine, the researchers relied on deep quantitative profiling of the T cell receptor repertoire. General findings and caveats noted by the study authors: The authors proposed that each seasonal influenza vaccination may bring in only a limited number of new T cells.

Inclusive of the bounding cysteine and phenylalanine, the CDR3 is 14 residues long. Left in the record is the CDR3 DNA by itself, 42 bases read in frame from the first base. From the germline V gene, CDR1 is SQVTM and CDR2 is ANQGSEA. For this chain, trimming is 5 bases at the V end and 5 bases at the J end, and the number of junction bases without a gene match is 9. Libraries came from RT-PCR. TCRdb lists the instrument as Illumina HiSeq 2500. In-frame beta chains were kept once TCRdb had trimmed the public reads at Q25 with fastp and called clones with MiXCR. Entries that share a CDR3 protein sequence are merged under the most common genes and DNA. The sample data list about 520,000 distinct CDR3 sequences, and approximately 6.9% of these were observed just once. The top ten clones comprise about an eighth of the sample. This clonotype has at least ten counts. No cognate antigen has been identified for it. There are no base qualities to consult, and no much larger clone falls within one base.

The rearrangement combines TRBV29-1 with TRBJ2-7; TRBD2 matches 10 bases in the middle. Sequencing was performed on PBMCs from blood, taken less than 30 months after vaccination. This receptor was taken from a man aged 50 to 69 who received an inactivated influenza vaccine. Donor details come from another sample of the same person, matched by shared clones. The CDR3 reads as follows: CSVKPLAGVHEQYF. At the DNA level, the sequence is TGCAGCGTTAAGCCCCTAGCGGGAGTCCACGAGCAGTACTTC.